This TCR beta chain comes out of a study of response to subunit inactivated influenza vaccine. In TCRdb, the RT-PCR reads were re-called with MiXCR into one record per CDR3 protein. The sample holds about 540,000 distinct CDR3 sequences, about 15% seen once. Per the germline V gene, CDR1 is SEHNR and CDR2 is FQNEAQ (reference sequence). J was trimmed by 13 bases and V by 5 bases; bases with no gene match: 5. The CDR3 runs 13 residues. This clonotype has a handful of counts. The TCR originated in a man between 50 and 59 years old who received an inactivated influenza vaccine. Sequenced here: PBMCs from blood, sampled about 13 days after vaccination. V gene TRBV7-9 combines with J gene TRBJ2-1; 13 bases are a match to TRBD2. The CDR3 is CASSGLAGEGQFF. The CDR3 bases are TGTGCCAGCAGCGGACTAGCGGGAGAAGGCCAGTTCTTC.